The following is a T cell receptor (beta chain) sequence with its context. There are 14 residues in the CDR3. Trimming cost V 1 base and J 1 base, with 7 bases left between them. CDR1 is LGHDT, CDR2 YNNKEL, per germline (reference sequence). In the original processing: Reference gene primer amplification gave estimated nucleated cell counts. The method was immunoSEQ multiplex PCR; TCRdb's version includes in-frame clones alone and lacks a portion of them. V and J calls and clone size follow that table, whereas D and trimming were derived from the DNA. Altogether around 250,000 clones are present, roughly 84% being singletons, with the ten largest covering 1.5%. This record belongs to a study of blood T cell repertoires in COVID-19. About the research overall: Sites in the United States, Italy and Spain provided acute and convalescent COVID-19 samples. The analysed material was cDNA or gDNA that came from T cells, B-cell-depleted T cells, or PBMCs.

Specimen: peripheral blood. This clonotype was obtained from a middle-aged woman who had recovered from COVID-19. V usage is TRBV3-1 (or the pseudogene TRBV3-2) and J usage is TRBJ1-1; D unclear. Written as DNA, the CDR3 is TGTGCCAGCAGCCAAGGACTCACGAACACTGAAGCTTTCTTT. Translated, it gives CASSQGLTNTEAFF.